These T cell receptor beta chains were read from a single sample in a study of control samples from healthy donors and cancer patients. Libraries were prepared by immunoSEQ multiplex PCR; TCRdb keeps only in-frame clonotypes and omits some of them. The repertoire holds 120,000 to 150,000 clones, with 94% as singletons. Sequenced sample: blood. Source of these receptors: a man aged 40-49 years in good health. Both conserved end residues are part of each CDR3. D genes are given only for firm matches. Part of the rows lack a size; the others show once, few, many or a class for expanded clones.

clone_size,j_call,v_call,d_call,cdr3_aa,cdr3_nt
NA,TRBJ1-1,TRBV5-5,NA,CASSFRGTTPNTEAFF,TGTGCCAGCAGCTTCCGGGGGACTACTCCGAACACTGAAGCTTTCTTT
NA,TRBJ2-6,TRBV10-1,NA,CASSPGGGRITGANVLTF,TGCGCCAGCAGTCCAGGGGGGGGGCGCATCACTGGGGCCAACGTCCTGACTTTC
NA,TRBJ2-1,TRBV27,NA,CASSLPGRSNEQFF,TGTGCCAGCAGTTTACCAGGGAGGAGCAATGAGCAGTTCTTC
once,TRBJ1-2,TRBV7-9,TRBD1,CASSLEGALYGYTF,TGTGCCAGCAGCTTAGAGGGGGCGCTTTATGGCTACACCTTC
NA,TRBJ1-2,TRBV3-1/TRBV3-2,NA,CASSQEGRVNYGYTF,TGTGCCAGCAGCCAAGAGGGCAGGGTTAACTATGGCTACACCTTC
once,TRBJ1-2,TRBV6-5,NA,CATIHRGGGAYGYTF,TGTGCCACCATACATAGAGGGGGGGGAGCCTATGGCTACACCTTC
NA,TRBJ1-5,TRBV10-3,NA,CAIKAGHPYSNQPQHF,TGTGCCATCAAGGCCGGACACCCGTATAGCAATCAGCCCCAGCATTTT
NA,TRBJ1-5,TRBV3-1/TRBV3-2,TRBD1,CASRGTGSNQPQHF,TGTGCCAGCAGAGGGACAGGGAGCAATCAGCCCCAGCATTTT
NA,TRBJ2-7,TRBV27,TRBD1,CASSLRQGAHEQYF,TGTGCCAGCAGTTTACGGCAGGGGGCCCACGAGCAGTACTTC
NA,TRBJ2-5,TRBV2,TRBD1,CASSVRQGYQETQYF,TGTGCCAGCAGTGTCAGACAGGGGTACCAAGAGACCCAGTACTTC
NA,TRBJ2-1,TRBV12-3/TRBV12-4,NA,CASSLGVVEEQFF,TGTGCCAGCAGTTTAGGGGTAGTCGAGGAGCAGTTCTTC
NA,TRBJ2-1,TRBV5-1,NA,CASSLGVDEQFF,TGCGCCAGCAGCTTAGGCGTGGATGAGCAGTTCTTC
NA,TRBJ1-5,TRBV23-1,TRBD1,CASSQSSGQGGYQPQHF,TGCGCCAGCAGTCAATCGTCGGGACAGGGAGGGTATCAGCCCCAGCATTTT
NA,TRBJ2-2,TRBV9,NA,CASSPTGNTGELFF,TGTGCCAGCAGCCCGACAGGGAACACCGGGGAGCTGTTTTTT
NA,TRBJ2-2,TRBV6-5,NA,CATQASYTGELFF,TGTGCCACCCAGGCAAGTTACACCGGGGAGCTGTTTTTT
NA,TRBJ1-6,TRBV14,TRBD1,CASSQRPSDRGSSYNSPLHF,TGTGCCAGCAGCCAACGTCCCTCGGACAGGGGGAGCTCCTATAATTCACCCCTCCACTTT
NA,TRBJ2-1,TRBV27,TRBD2,CASRSGTSGGAGEQFF,TGTGCCAGCAGATCCGGGACTAGCGGGGGGGCAGGCGAGCAGTTCTTC
NA,TRBJ1-6,TRBV5-1,NA,CASSLDAGNNSPLHF,TGCGCCAGCAGCTTGGATGCTGGGAACAATTCACCCCTCCACTTT
NA,TRBJ1-2,TRBV5-1,NA,CASSLGGKRSINTF,TGCGCCAGCAGCTTGGGGGGGAAACGTAGCATCAACACCTTC
NA,TRBJ2-3,TRBV27,NA,CASSFASSDTQYF,TGTGCCAGCAGTTTCGCCAGCTCAGATACGCAGTATTTT
NA,TRBJ2-3,TRBV7-6,TRBD2,CASSLDEAGGTDTQYF,TGTGCCAGCAGCTTAGATGAGGCGGGGGGCACAGATACGCAGTATTTT
NA,TRBJ2-1,TRBV3-1/TRBV3-2,TRBD2,CASSQGLAGGEQFF,TGTGCCAGCAGCCAAGGGCTAGCGGGAGGTGAGCAGTTCTTC
NA,TRBJ2-1,TRBV7-3,TRBD2,CASSLRLAGGPFAPNEQFF,TGTGCCAGCAGCTTACGACTAGCGGGAGGCCCGTTTGCTCCCAATGAGCAGTTCTTC
NA,TRBJ1-1,TRBV28,NA,CASSLMNTEAFF,TGTGCCAGCAGTTTAATGAACACTGAAGCTTTCTTT
NA,TRBJ1-1,TRBV7-9,TRBD1,CASSPKSKADRGMNTEAFF,TGTGCCAGCAGCCCGAAGTCGAAAGCGGACAGGGGAATGAACACTGAAGCTTTCTTT
once,TRBJ1-6,TRBV14,TRBD1,CASSVTGEASPLHF,TGTGCCAGCAGCGTGACAGGGGAAGCCTCACCCCTCCACTTT
NA,TRBJ1-3,TRBV9,NA,CASSVAAGTGNTIYF,TGTGCCAGCAGCGTAGCGGCAGGAACTGGAAACACCATATATTTT
once,TRBJ1-1,TRBV9,NA,CASTQGAVNTEAFF,TGTGCCAGCACTCAGGGCGCAGTGAACACTGAAGCTTTCTTT
NA,TRBJ2-1,TRBV11-2,NA,CASSLVVAAYNEQFF,TGTGCCAGCAGCTTAGTGGTAGCGGCATACAATGAGCAGTTCTTC
NA,TRBJ2-2,TRBV24-1,TRBD2,CATSGGLAGGHRTGELFF,TGTGCCACCAGTGGCGGTCTCGCGGGAGGGCATCGCACCGGGGAGCTGTTTTTT
NA,TRBJ1-3,TRBV5-6,NA,CASSYLSEISGNTIYF,TGTGCCAGCAGCTACCTCTCTGAGATCTCTGGAAACACCATATATTTT
NA,TRBJ1-1,TRBV30,NA,CAWSKSRATEAFF,TGTGCCTGGTCTAAGTCCAGGGCAACTGAAGCTTTCTTT
NA,TRBJ2-5,TRBV9,NA,CASSVSASSGQETQYF,TGTGCCAGCAGCGTGTCCGCCAGCTCGGGGCAAGAGACCCAGTACTTC
NA,TRBJ1-5,TRBV7-9,NA,CASSLHGNQPQHF,TGTGCCAGCAGCTTACACGGGAATCAGCCCCAGCATTTT
NA,TRBJ2-3,TRBV27,NA,CASSLGLFTDTQYF,TGTGCCAGCAGTTTGGGACTTTTCACAGATACGCAGTATTTT
NA,TRBJ2-1,TRBV24-1,NA,CATSDFSDSYNEQFF,TGTGCCACCAGTGATTTCAGCGATTCCTACAATGAGCAGTTCTTC
NA,TRBJ1-2,TRBV5-1,NA,CASSSGPEGHYGYTF,TGCGCCAGCAGCTCGGGCCCTGAAGGGCACTATGGCTACACCTTC
NA,TRBJ2-5,TRBV13,NA,CASSLRVADNQETQYF,TGTGCCAGCAGCTTAAGGGTAGCGGACAACCAAGAGACCCAGTACTTC
NA,TRBJ1-5,TRBV24-1,NA,CATSATDSNQPQHF,TGTGCCACCAGTGCGACTGATAGCAATCAGCCCCAGCATTTT
NA,TRBJ1-4,TRBV19,TRBD1,CASSIGGQLNEKLFF,TGTGCCAGTAGTATCGGGGGACAGCTGAATGAAAAACTGTTTTTT
NA,TRBJ1-1,TRBV6-5,NA,CASRPSTMNTEAFF,TGTGCCAGCAGACCCAGCACCATGAACACTGAAGCTTTCTTT
once,TRBJ2-3,TRBV5-1,NA,CASSLLSASSTDTQYF,TGCGCCAGCAGCTTGTTGTCTGCTTCTAGCACAGATACGCAGTATTTT
NA,TRBJ1-3,TRBV6-6,NA,CASSYDGSSGNTIYF,TGTGCCAGCAGTTACGACGGTAGCTCTGGAAACACCATATATTTT
NA,TRBJ2-7,TRBV3-1/TRBV3-2,NA,CASSQANYEQYF,TGTGCCAGCAGCCAAGCCAACTACGAGCAGTACTTC
NA,TRBJ2-2,TRBV5-1,TRBD1,CASSLATGVGGELFF,TGCGCCAGCAGCTTGGCTACAGGGGTAGGAGGGGAGCTGTTTTTT
NA,TRBJ2-1,TRBV28,TRBD2,CASSPGTSGNEQFF,TGTGCCAGCAGCCCCGGGACTAGCGGCAATGAGCAGTTCTTC
few,TRBJ1-2,TRBV6-5,NA,CASRAEYGYTF,TGTGCCAGCCGGGCGGAGTATGGCTACACCTTC
once,TRBJ1-6,TRBV4-2,NA,CASSYPGRNNSPLHF,TGTGCCAGCAGCTATCCTGGACGGAATAATTCACCCCTCCACTTT
NA,TRBJ2-3,TRBV6-5,NA,CASTRTDTQYF,TGTGCCAGCACCCGCACAGATACGCAGTATTTT
NA,TRBJ2-2,TRBV5-6,NA,CASSPGSWAGGELFF,TGTGCCAGCAGCCCCGGGTCATGGGCCGGCGGGGAGCTGTTTTTT
NA,TRBJ2-5,TRBV4-3,NA,CASSQDEGETQYF,TGCGCCAGCAGCCAAGATGAGGGAGAGACCCAGTACTTC
NA,TRBJ2-5,TRBV5-1,TRBD1,CASSSTGAGQETQYF,TGCGCCAGCAGCTCGACAGGGGCGGGACAAGAGACCCAGTACTTC
few,TRBJ2-7,TRBV5-1,TRBD1,CASRSGQGSYEQYF,TGCGCCAGCCGCTCGGGACAGGGCTCCTACGAGCAGTACTTC